The source of this TCR beta chain is a study of blood T cell repertoires in COVID-19. The table came from immunoSEQ multiplex PCR; TCRdb's copy has only in-frame clones and leaves some out. The table shows roughly 150,000 clones, with just under 80% occurring only once. The sample comprised peripheral blood. The clonotype was recovered from a woman aged 80 or older with acute or convalescent COVID-19.

CDR3 protein: CASRGGGRRDTQYF. CDR3 bases: TGTGCCAGCCGGGGCGGAGGGCGTAGAGATACGCAGTATTTT. The gene calls are TRBV28 and TRBJ2-3; maybe TRBD2 (6 bases). CDR1 is MDHEN, CDR2 SYDVKM, per germline. V was shortened by 8 bases and J by 5 bases, with 17 bases between the two germline ends. The CDR3 contains 14 residues.